This TCR beta chain was sequenced during a study of blood T cell repertoires in COVID-19 (TCRdb year 2020). For the wider study: The collaborator samples originated in the United States, Italy and Spain and spanned the acute and convalescent phases of COVID-19. The material from the prospective study consisted of cDNA or gDNA derived from T cells, B-cell-depleted T cells, or PBMCs. Subjects who had been exposed to COVID-19, were actively infected with it, or had recovered from it provided the deeply sampled blood TCRbeta repertoires that made up the dataset. The repertoires were released in a freely available public database intended as a resource for research on the immune response to SARS-CoV-2. The samples were drawn from the first 160 participants of the ongoing ImmuneRACE study and from roughly 1,300 subjects provided by 6 global collaborators. The sample metadata nearly always contained a de-identified subject ID, COVID-19 status, age in years and sex. Where available, HLA class I and class II types were taken from metadata supplied by the sample provider and were not determined by assay-based typing. Study-wide conclusions, independent of this receptor: The amount of clinical and demographic metadata varied by source and participant and was provided uncurated.

In regard to this clone: Its antigen remains undetermined. Qualities for individual bases were not recorded, and no much larger clone is one base off.

Whole blood was collected in K2EDTA tubes by collaborating institutions according to the institutions' own protocols. For TCRbeta analysis, collaborator samples were shipped as frozen whole blood, as isolated PBMCs, or as DNA extracted from either sample type. V and J lose 5 bases and 4 bases, and a span of 20 bases separates them. Taken from cysteine to phenylalanine, the CDR3 has 16 residues. Of all the DNA, just the CDR3 is kept, 48 bases in frame from base 1. CDR1 and CDR2, per the germline V gene, are SGHVS and FQNEAQ. TCRbeta CDR3 regions were amplified from genomic DNA by means of the immunoSEQ Assay, a bias-controlled multiplex PCR. In the source study's methods: Within the assay, amplification of reference gene primers was used to estimate how many nucleated cells each sample contained. Sequence reads were collapsed and filtered to measure the absolute abundance of every unique TCRbeta CDR3 rearrangement. Productive Simpson clonality was computed per sample as the square root of Simpson's diversity index over productive rearrangements. TCRdb re-hosts the immuneACCESS table, in-frame sequences only. Its copies lack some clones; in the studies checked, an unresolved V gene accounts for under half of them, and the cause for the rest is not known. D and trimming come from the DNA, and the V and J calls and clone size come from that table. This sample holds around 130,000 clones; just under 85% were observed only once. The top ten constitute 15% to 20% of the sample.

The sequence was obtained from a woman between 45 and 60 years old with acute or convalescent COVID-19. The chain is made from TRBV7-8 and TRBJ1-1; the D region possibly corresponds to TRBD1 (5 bases align). The sequencing sample was made of peripheral blood. The CDR3 protein: CASSRGRGDPLTEAFF. Read as DNA, the sequence is TGTGCCAGCAGCCGGGGTCGGGGGGATCCCCTCACTGAAGCTTTCTTT.